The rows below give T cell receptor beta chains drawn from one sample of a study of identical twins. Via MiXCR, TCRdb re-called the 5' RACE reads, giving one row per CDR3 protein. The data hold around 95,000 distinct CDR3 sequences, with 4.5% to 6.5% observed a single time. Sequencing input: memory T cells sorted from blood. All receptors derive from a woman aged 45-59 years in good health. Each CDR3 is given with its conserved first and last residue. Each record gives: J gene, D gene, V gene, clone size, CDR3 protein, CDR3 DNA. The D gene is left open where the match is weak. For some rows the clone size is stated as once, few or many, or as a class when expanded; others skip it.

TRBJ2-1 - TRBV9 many CASSVGSYNEQFF TGTGCCAGCAGCGTAGGCTCCTACAATGAGCAGTTCTTC
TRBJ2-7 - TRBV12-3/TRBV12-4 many CASSRRAEQYF TGTGCCAGCAGCCGCCGGGCCGAGCAGTACTTC
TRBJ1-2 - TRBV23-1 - CASSQEYREGYTF TGCGCCAGCAGTCAGGAATACAGGGAAGGCTACACCTTC
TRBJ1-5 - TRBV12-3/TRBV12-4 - CASSLAGYSNQPQHF TGTGCCAGCAGTTTAGCAGGGTATAGCAATCAGCCCCAGCATTTT
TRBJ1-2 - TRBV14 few CASSQDGPGVGYTF TGTGCCAGCAGCCAAGATGGTCCCGGGGTTGGCTACACCTTC
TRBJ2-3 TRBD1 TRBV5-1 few CASSLTGQGTDTQYF TGCGCCAGCAGCTTGACCGGACAGGGCACAGATACGCAGTATTTT
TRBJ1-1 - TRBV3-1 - CASSQDVKNTEAFF TGTGCCAGCAGCCAAGACGTAAAGAACACTGAAGCTTTCTTT
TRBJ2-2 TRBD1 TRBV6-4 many CASSGQGDTGELFF TGTGCCAGCTCCGGGCAGGGGGACACCGGGGAGCTGTTTTTT
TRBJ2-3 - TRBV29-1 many CSVALGGLEGTQYF TGCAGCGTTGCCCTTGGGGGCCTAGAGGGGACGCAGTATTTT
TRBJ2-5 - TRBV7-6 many CASSLRGAGHTKETQYF TGTGCCAGCAGCTTAAGGGGCGCAGGGCATACTAAAGAGACCCAGTACTTC
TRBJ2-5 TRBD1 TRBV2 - CASSGQGRPQETQYF TGTGCCAGCAGTGGACAGGGAAGGCCCCAAGAGACCCAGTACTTC
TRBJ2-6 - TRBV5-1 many CASSLDIVSGGWGANVLTF TGCGCCAGCAGCCTGGATATCGTTTCGGGCGGTTGGGGGGCCAACGTCCTGACTTTC
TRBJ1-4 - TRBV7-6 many CASSKQGRGEKLFF TGTGCCAGCAGCAAACAGGGTCGAGGCGAAAAACTGTTTTTT
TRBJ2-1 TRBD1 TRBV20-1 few CSAPGQVGGNEQFF TGCAGTGCTCCCGGACAGGTTGGGGGTAATGAGCAGTTCTTC
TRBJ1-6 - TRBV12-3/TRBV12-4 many CASSRIQGPHNSPLHF TGTGCCAGCAGCCGGATCCAGGGGCCTCATAATTCACCCCTCCACTTT
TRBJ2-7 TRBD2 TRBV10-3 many CAIGTSGSEQYF TGTGCCATCGGGACTAGCGGGAGCGAGCAGTACTTC
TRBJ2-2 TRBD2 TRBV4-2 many CASSQPGLAGFSGELFF TGTGCCAGCAGCCAACCCGGGCTAGCGGGATTTTCCGGGGAGCTGTTTTTT
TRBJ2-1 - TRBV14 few CASSLGPGLEQFF TGTGCCAGCAGCCTAGGTCCGGGACTTGAGCAGTTCTTC
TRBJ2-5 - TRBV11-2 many CASSLGGFETQYF TGTGCCAGCAGCTTAGGAGGGTTCGAGACCCAGTACTTC
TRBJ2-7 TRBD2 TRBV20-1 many CSAISGRTYEQYF TGCAGTGCTATTAGCGGGAGGACCTACGAGCAGTACTTC
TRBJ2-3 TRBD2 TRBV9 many CASSVDTSGFTDTQYF TGTGCCAGCAGCGTCGATACTAGCGGATTCACAGATACGCAGTATTTT
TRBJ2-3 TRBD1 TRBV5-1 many CASSLAPKTGVDTQYF TGCGCCAGCAGCTTGGCTCCAAAGACAGGGGTAGATACGCAGTATTTT
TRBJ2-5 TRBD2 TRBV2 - CASTGTSGETQYF TGTGCCAGCACCGGGACTAGCGGAGAGACCCAGTACTTC
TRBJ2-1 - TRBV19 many CASSIRGNEQFF TGTGCCAGTAGTATACGAGGCAATGAGCAGTTCTTC
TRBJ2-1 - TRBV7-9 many CASSLEVRNEQFF TGTGCCAGCAGCTTAGAGGTCCGGAATGAGCAGTTCTTC
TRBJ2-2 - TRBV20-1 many CSAHGPNTGELFF TGCAGTGCGCATGGGCCAAACACCGGGGAGCTGTTTTTT
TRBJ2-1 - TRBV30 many CAWSVAPLGAQFF TGTGCCTGGAGTGTAGCGCCGCTGGGAGCACAGTTCTTC
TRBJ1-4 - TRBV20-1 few CSARDQGRAATNEKLFF TGCAGTGCTAGAGATCAGGGAAGGGCGGCAACTAATGAAAAACTGTTTTTT
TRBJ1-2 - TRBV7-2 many CASSFPQLSYTF TGTGCCAGCAGCTTCCCTCAGTTGAGCTACACCTTC
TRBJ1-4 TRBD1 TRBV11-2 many CASSPGTVPSEKLFF TGTGCCAGCAGCCCCGGGACAGTGCCTAGTGAAAAACTGTTTTTT
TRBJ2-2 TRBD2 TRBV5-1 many CASSPGLAVNTGELFF TGCGCCAGCAGCCCGGGACTAGCGGTGAACACCGGGGAGCTGTTTTTT
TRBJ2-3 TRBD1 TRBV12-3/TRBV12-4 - CASRSSDRSTDTQYF TGTGCCAGCAGATCCTCGGACAGGAGCACAGATACGCAGTATTTT
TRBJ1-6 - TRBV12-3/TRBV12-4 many CASTHGLGGSPLHF TGTGCCAGCACCCACGGACTGGGCGGTTCACCCCTCCACTTT
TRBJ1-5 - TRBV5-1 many CASSVGTSNQPQHF TGCGCCAGCAGCGTCGGGACCTCGAATCAGCCCCAGCATTTT
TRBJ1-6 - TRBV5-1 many CASSPDGIDSPLHF TGCGCCAGCAGCCCCGACGGGATTGATTCACCCCTCCACTTT
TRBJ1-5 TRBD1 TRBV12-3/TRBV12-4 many CASSLGQGLNQPQHF TGTGCCAGCAGTTTAGGACAGGGCCTGAATCAGCCCCAGCATTTT
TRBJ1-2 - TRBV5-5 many CASSWDTPSRDGYTF TGTGCCAGCAGCTGGGACACTCCTTCGAGGGATGGCTACACCTTC